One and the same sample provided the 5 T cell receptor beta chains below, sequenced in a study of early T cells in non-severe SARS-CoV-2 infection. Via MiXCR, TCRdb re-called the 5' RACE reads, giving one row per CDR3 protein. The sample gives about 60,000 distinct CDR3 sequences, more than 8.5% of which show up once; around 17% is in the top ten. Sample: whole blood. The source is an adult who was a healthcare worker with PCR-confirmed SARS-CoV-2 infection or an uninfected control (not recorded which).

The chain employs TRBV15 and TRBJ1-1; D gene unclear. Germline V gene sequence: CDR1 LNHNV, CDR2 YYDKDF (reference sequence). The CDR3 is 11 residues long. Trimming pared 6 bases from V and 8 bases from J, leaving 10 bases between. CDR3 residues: CATRNNKEAFF. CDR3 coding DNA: TGTGCCACCAGGAATAATAAAGAAGCTTTCTTT. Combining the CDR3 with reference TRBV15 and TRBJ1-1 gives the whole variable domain DAMVIQNPRYQVTQFGKPVTLSCSQTLNHNVMYWYQQKSSQAPKLLFHYYDKDFNNEADTPDNFQSRRPNTSFCFLDIRSPGLGDTAMYLCATRNNKEAFFGQGTRLTVV.

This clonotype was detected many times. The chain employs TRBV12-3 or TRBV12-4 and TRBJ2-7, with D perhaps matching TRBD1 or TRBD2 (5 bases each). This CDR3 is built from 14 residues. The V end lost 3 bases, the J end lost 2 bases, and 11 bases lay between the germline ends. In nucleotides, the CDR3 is TGTGCCAGCAGTTTGTCAGGGACCACCTACGAGCAGTACTTC. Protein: CASSLSGTTYEQYF.

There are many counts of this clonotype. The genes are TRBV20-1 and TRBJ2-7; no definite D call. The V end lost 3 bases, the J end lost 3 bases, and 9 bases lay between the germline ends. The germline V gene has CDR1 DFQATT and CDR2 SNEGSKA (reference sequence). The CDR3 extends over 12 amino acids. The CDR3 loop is CSASARIYEQYF. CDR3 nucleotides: TGCAGTGCTAGTGCCAGGATCTACGAGCAGTACTTC.

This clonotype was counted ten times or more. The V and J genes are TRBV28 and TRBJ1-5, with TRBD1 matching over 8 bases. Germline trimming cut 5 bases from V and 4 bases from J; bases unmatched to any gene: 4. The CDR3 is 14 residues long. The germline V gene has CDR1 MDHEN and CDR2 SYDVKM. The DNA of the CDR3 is TGTGCCAGCAGTCCAGGGGGCCTGAATCAGCCCCAGCATTTT. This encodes CASSPGGLNQPQHF.

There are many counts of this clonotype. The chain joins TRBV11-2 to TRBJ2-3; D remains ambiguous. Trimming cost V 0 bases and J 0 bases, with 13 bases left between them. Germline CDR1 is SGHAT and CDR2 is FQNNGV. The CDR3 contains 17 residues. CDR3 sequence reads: CASSLDGRTPSTDTQYF. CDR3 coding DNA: TGTGCCAGCAGCTTAGATGGCCGGACCCCTAGCACAGATACGCAGTATTTT.